These 20 T cell receptor beta chains were sequenced from one sample in a study of early T cells in non-severe SARS-CoV-2 infection. MiXCR was run by TCRdb on the 5' RACE reads, yielding one entry per CDR3 protein. The sample includes about 64,000 distinct CDR3 sequences, around 21% of them seen just once. The source material was whole blood, sampled at baseline. The source of these receptors is an adult who was a healthcare worker with PCR-confirmed SARS-CoV-2 infection or an uninfected control (not recorded which).

This clonotype was detected a few times. This chain links TRBV6-6 with TRBJ2-7; 10 positions agree with TRBD1. Germline CDR1 is MNHNY and CDR2 is SVGAGI (reference sequence). After removal of 2 bases from V and 3 bases from J, the junction contained 7 bases not matched to a gene. The length of the CDR3 is 16 residues. CDR3 sequence: CASSYTRRDRGYEQYF. CDR3 nucleotide sequence: TGTGCCAGCAGTTACACAAGACGGGACAGGGGCTACGAGCAGTACTTC.

This clonotype was seen a few times. The rearrangement joins TRBV12-3 or TRBV12-4 to TRBJ2-7; D unresolved. CDR3 length: 13 amino acids. Deletions cut 3 bases from V and 6 bases from J, with 12 bases between. CDR3 in amino acids: CASSLGSNPEQYF. The CDR3 region has the DNA TGTGCCAGCAGTTTGGGGTCCAACCCCGAGCAGTACTTC.

At least ten counts were recorded for this clonotype. Relative to the germline gene, one junction end is altered; a read error may explain this. The V and J genes are TRBV18 and TRBJ1-3; tentatively, D is TRBD1 (5 bases). The CDR3 has 13 amino acids. CDR1 and CDR2 from the germline V gene are KGHSH and LQKENI. For the CDR3, the DNA is TGTGCCAGCTCTGGTCGCAGGGACCCTCCGTATGAGTTT. The encoded protein is CASSGRRDPPYEF.

The chain joins TRBV7-8 to TRBJ1-1, with D uncertain. Germline loops: CDR1 SGHVS, CDR2 FQNEAQ. This CDR3 spans 15 amino acids. The ends were cut back, 4 bases at V and 0 bases at J, with 12 bases in the middle. CDR3: CASSYDGRLNTEAFF. In nucleotides, the CDR3 is TGTGCCAGCAGCTACGACGGGCGCTTGAACACTGAAGCTTTCTTT.

This clonotype showed up just a few times. The rearrangement links TRBV5-4 to TRBJ2-4; perhaps TRBD1 as D (6 bases). The CDR3 runs to 16 residues. Germline CDR1 is SGHNT and CDR2 is YYREEE (reference sequence). V was trimmed by 0 bases and J by 0 bases, leaving 10 bases between them. CDR3 sequence reads: CASSLEQGLAKNIQYF. The CDR3 bases are TGTGCCAGCAGCTTGGAACAGGGCTTAGCCAAAAACATTCAGTACTTC.

CDR3: CASSPADSGNTIYF. As DNA, the CDR3 is TGTGCCAGCAGCCCCGCAGACTCTGGAAACACCATATATTTT. J is TRBJ1-3 and V is TRBV7-9; D remains ambiguous. Trimming shortened V by 5 bases and J by 0 bases, and 8 bases separated the two germline ends. This CDR3 contains 14 residues. Germline CDR1 SEHNR, CDR2 FQNEAQ (reference sequence). Filled out from reference TRBV7-9 and TRBJ1-3, the complete variable domain reads DTGVSQNPRHKITKRGQNVTFRCDPISEHNRLYWYRQTLGQGPEFLTYFQNEAQLEKSRLLSDRFSAERPKGSFSTLEIQRTEQGDSAMYLCASSPADSGNTIYFGEGSWLTVV.

V and J are TRBV5-4 and TRBJ2-7; 8 bases map to TRBD1. This CDR3 contains 13 residues. Per germline, CDR1 SGHNT and CDR2 YYREEE (reference sequence). With 3 bases clipped from V and 6 bases from J, the junction kept 5 bases outside the gene matches. The CDR3 loop reads CASSWDRQREQYF. The CDR3 nucleotides read TGTGCCAGCAGCTGGGACAGGCAACGCGAGCAGTACTTC. The whole variable domain, remainder taken from reference TRBV5-4 and TRBJ2-7, is ETGVTQSPTHLIKTRGQQVTLRCSSQSGHNTVSWYQQALGQGPQFIFQYYREEENGRGNFPPRFSGLQFPNYSSELNVNALELDDSALYLCASSWDRQREQYFGPGTRLTVT.

This clonotype was seen a handful of times. The chain combines TRBV29-1 with TRBJ1-1; D uncertain. V dropped 3 bases and J dropped 6 bases, with 11 bases sitting between them. This CDR3 is 12 amino acids long. CDR1 and CDR2 (germline): SQVTM, ANQGSEA. The CDR3 DNA is TGCAGCGTTGATTGGGCTAGCCCTGAAGCTTTCTTT. It codes for CSVDWASPEAFF.

CDR3 DNA: TGTGCCAGCAGCCAGGACAGGAGCTCCTACGAGCAGTACTTC. Translated: CASSQDRSSYEQYF. V usage is TRBV4-2 and J usage is TRBJ2-7; the match to TRBD1 covers 7 bases. V trimming: 3 bases; J trimming: 0 bases; junction bases outside the gene matches: 2. Germline-derived CDR1 and CDR2 are LGHNA and YNFKEQ. The CDR3 runs to 14 residues.

This clonotype occurred a few times. The chain is built from TRBV4-1 and TRBJ2-5; the D is unclear. Germline CDR1 is MGHRA and CDR2 is YSYEKL. There are 12 residues in the CDR3. V was cut by 0 bases and J by 5 bases, with 4 bases left in between. The CDR3 loop reads CASSQDRETQYF. The CDR3, as DNA: TGCGCCAGCAGCCAAGATAGGGAGACCCAGTACTTC.

The CDR3 sequence: CASSFGGELFF. The CDR3 DNA reads as TGTGCCAGCAGCTTTGGGGGGGAGCTGTTTTTT. J is TRBJ2-2 and V is TRBV7-9; no clear D. CDR3 length: 11 amino acids. CDR1 SEHNR and CDR2 FQNEAQ come from the germline V gene (reference sequence). The V end lost 3 bases, the J end lost 8 bases, and 4 bases lay between the germline ends.

This clonotype has more than one count but fewer than ten. This chain links TRBV7-7 with TRBJ1-2; D gene ambiguous. Germline V gene lookup returns CDR1 SSHAT and CDR2 FNYEAQ (reference sequence). The V end lost 5 bases, the J end lost 2 bases, and 15 bases lay between the germline ends. This CDR3 region has 15 residues. CDR3 in DNA: TGTGCCAGCAGCCCCCCCCGCCTGGTAAACTATGGCTACACCTTC. It encodes CASSPPRLVNYGYTF.

This clonotype was seen repeatedly, ten times or more. The chain is built from TRBV28 and TRBJ2-3; D not certain. Trimming stripped 8 bases from V and 0 bases from J, with 12 bases between. Germline CDR1 and CDR2: MDHEN and SYDVKM. The CDR3 loop spans 14 amino acids. The CDR3 loop is CASYPTFSTDTQYF. Written as DNA, the CDR3 is TGTGCCAGCTACCCGACATTTAGCACAGATACGCAGTATTTT.

This clonotype was found many times. The chain links TRBV7-8 to TRBJ2-3, with a possible D match to TRBD2 (5 bases). Trimming removed 3 bases at V and 2 bases at J, with 12 bases between. The germline V gene encodes CDR1 SGHVS and CDR2 FQNEAQ. There are 15 residues in the CDR3. This CDR3 reads CASSFLFGNTDTQYF. CDR3 in DNA: TGTGCCAGCAGCTTCTTGTTCGGGAACACAGATACGCAGTATTTT.

This clonotype was detected a few times. The CDR3 loop is CSAREPTSGVYEQYF. The CDR3 nucleotides are TGCAGTGCTAGAGAGCCGACTAGCGGGGTTTACGAGCAGTACTTC. This chain links TRBV20-1 with TRBJ2-7, with 11 bases matching TRBD2. The V and J ends lost 0 bases and 4 bases, in that order; junction bases with no gene match: 5. Germline V CDR1 and CDR2: DFQATT, SNEGSKA (reference sequence). The CDR3 is made up of 15 amino acids.

The chain joins TRBV4-1 to TRBJ1-6; D is uncertain. CDR3 size: 13 residues. Trimming cost V 1 base and J 7 bases, with 5 bases left between them. The germline gives CDR1 MGHRA, CDR2 YSYEKL. The CDR3 spells CASSQADNSPLHF. DNA for the CDR3: TGCGCCAGCAGCCAAGCAGACAATTCACCCCTCCACTTT.

CDR3 bases: TGCAGTGCTAGAGATCTAAGAGGGTTTCTCTCCTACGAGCAGTACTTC. It is translated as CSARDLRGFLSYEQYF. The rearrangement joins TRBV20-1 to TRBJ2-7; D might be TRBD2 (5 bases). V was trimmed by 0 bases and J by 0 bases, leaving 15 bases between them. This CDR3 comprises 16 residues. Germline lookup yields CDR1 DFQATT and CDR2 SNEGSKA (reference sequence).

The J gene is TRBJ1-5, the V gene TRBV4-2; TRBD1 might be the D (5 bases). The V gene's germline CDR1 is LGHNA and CDR2 YNFKEQ. The V end lost 0 bases, the J end lost 6 bases, and 15 bases lay between the germline ends. The CDR3 extends over 16 amino acids. In nucleotides, the CDR3 is TGTGCCAGCAGCCAAGAGAACAGGCAGCACAGTCAGCCCCAGCATTTT. Encoded protein: CASSQENRQHSQPQHF.

The sample holds a few counts of this clonotype. V gene TRBV11-3 combines with J gene TRBJ2-3; D gene uncertain. The CDR3 covers 15 residues. V lost 1 base, J lost 3 bases, and 11 bases lay in between. The germline gives CDR1 SGHNT, CDR2 YENEEA. The CDR3 coding sequence is TGTGCCAGCAGCTTAGTAGGAGCCAGGACAGATACGCAGTATTTT. Translation gives CASSLVGARTDTQYF.

In this sample, this clonotype turned up a few times. This sequence joins TRBV7-9 and TRBJ1-2, with unresolved D. The CDR3 loop spans 13 amino acids. V was trimmed by 1 base and J by 3 bases, leaving 6 bases between them. Germline V lookup: CDR1 SEHNR, CDR2 FQNEAQ (reference sequence). The CDR3 loop is CASSLVVDYGYTF. DNA for the CDR3: TGTGCCAGCAGCTTAGTGGTAGACTATGGCTACACCTTC.